The 27 T cell receptor beta chains below all came from one sample that was sequenced in a study of blood T cell repertoires in COVID-19. Profiling relied on immunoSEQ multiplex PCR, and the TCRdb table lists in-frame clones only, not all of them. This table holds roughly 500,000 clones, roughly 89% found once. Sequenced sample: peripheral blood. The source of these receptors is a man in his late teens or twenties with COVID-19, enrolled during active disease.

The chain joins TRBV19 to TRBJ2-1; 11 bases are a match to TRBD1. CDR1 and CDR2 (germline): LNHDA, SQIVND (reference sequence). There are 16 residues in the CDR3. Trimming cost V 6 bases and J 6 bases; bases outside gene matches: 10. The CDR3 DNA reads as TGTGCCAGTAGAGGGATCGGGACAGGGGGTTCCAATGAGCAGTTCTTC. Encoded protein: CASRGIGTGGSNEQFF.

The chain carries TRBV11-3 and TRBJ1-6; TRBD1 agrees at 7 bases. The V gene's germline CDR1 is SGHNT and CDR2 YENEEA. The junction had 5 bases not matched to a gene; V was cut back by 3 bases and J by 0 bases. The CDR3 loop spans 17 amino acids. CDR3 sequence: CASSFETGSSYNSPLHF. CDR3 coding DNA: TGTGCCAGCAGCTTCGAGACAGGGAGCTCCTATAATTCACCCCTCCACTTT.

The V call is TRBV10-1, the J call TRBJ1-1, with D possibly matching TRBD1 (6 bases). Trimming left V 3 bases short and J 4 bases short, with 9 bases between. The CDR3 consists of 13 residues. From germline, CDR1 is WNHNN and CDR2 SYGVQD (reference sequence). DNA for the CDR3: TGCGCCAGCAGTGACTCAGGGGTCACTGAAGCTTTCTTT. Protein: CASSDSGVTEAFF.

This clone was found a few times. V is TRBV15 and J is TRBJ1-1; D call uncertain. V gave up 0 bases and J gave up 5 bases, with 7 bases separating them. Looked up from germline, CDR1 is LNHNV and CDR2 is YYDKDF (reference sequence). The CDR3 spans 13 residues. As DNA, the CDR3 is TGTGCCACCAGCAGAGATAGCCGGACTGAAGCTTTCTTT. Amino acids: CATSRDSRTEAFF.

This sequence joins TRBV12-3 or TRBV12-4 and TRBJ1-2; D is undetermined. V was pared by 2 bases and J by 5 bases, with 6 bases between. This CDR3 contains 12 residues. In nucleotides, the CDR3 is TGTGCCAGCAGTTTAACGAGATATGGCTACACCTTC. Protein product: CASSLTRYGYTF.

This clone was seen only once. V usage is TRBV5-4 and J usage is TRBJ2-5, with TRBD2 as a possible D gene (6 bases). Germline CDR1 reads SGHNT; CDR2 reads YYREEE (reference sequence). V lost 4 bases and J 3 bases, leaving 13 bases between the germline ends. This CDR3 has 14 amino acids. The DNA for the CDR3 is TGTGCCAGCAGCCGTTTCTCGGGGGAAGAGACCCAGTACTTC. Amino acid sequence: CASSRFSGEETQYF.

The rearrangement links TRBV19 to TRBJ1-5; 9 bases are a match to TRBD1. The length of the CDR3 is 17 residues. Losses at the gene ends were 1 base for V and 1 base for J; bases not matched to a gene: 5. CDR1 and CDR2 (germline): LNHDA, SQIVND (reference sequence). The CDR3 DNA reads as TGTGCCAGTAGTATAGGTGACAGGGGGAAGAGCAATCAGCCCCAGCATTTT. Protein sequence: CASSIGDRGKSNQPQHF.

The chain has TRBV30 and TRBJ2-1; 7 bases align to TRBD2. CDR1 GTSNPN and CDR2 SVGIG come from the germline V gene (reference sequence). The junction had 3 bases not matched to a gene; V was cut back by 4 bases and J by 6 bases. The CDR3 contains 12 residues. CDR3 bases: TGTGCCTGGAACCCTAGCGGCAATGAGCAGTTCTTC. Translating gives CAWNPSGNEQFF.

This sequence joins TRBV3-1 (or the pseudogene TRBV3-2) and TRBJ2-7, with a weak D call TRBD2 (5 bases). The germline V gene has CDR1 LGHDT and CDR2 YNNKEL (reference sequence). Trimming removed 4 bases from V and 5 bases from J, with 9 bases in between. The CDR3 has 12 residues. CDR3 sequence reads: CASSRASNEQYF. CDR3 nucleotide sequence: TGTGCCAGCAGCCGGGCTAGCAACGAGCAGTACTTC.

This clone was recorded only once. The CDR3, as DNA: TGTGCCAGCAGTCTTATTTTAGCGGGCACAGATACGCAGTATTTT. Amino acids: CASSLILAGTDTQYF. J is TRBJ2-3 and V is TRBV27; D may be TRBD2 (6 bases). The CDR3 is 15 residues long. V lost 5 bases, J lost 1 base, and 13 bases lay in between. CDR1 MNHEY and CDR2 SMNVEV come from the germline V gene (reference sequence).

The rearrangement links TRBV2 to TRBJ2-7; 8 bases are a match to TRBD1. Germline V gene data show CDR1 as SNHLY and CDR2 as FYNNEI. This CDR3 contains 13 residues. Germline trimming cut 4 bases from V and 5 bases from J; bases unmatched to any gene: 4. In DNA, the CDR3 is TGTGCCAGCAGTGGGACAGGGAGGAACGAGCAGTACTTC. Its protein is CASSGTGRNEQYF.

CDR3 nucleotides: TGTGCCAGCAGCATCCGCAGGGGGAACTATGGCTACACCTTC. Its protein is CASSIRRGNYGYTF. The V gene is TRBV5-4, the J gene TRBJ1-2, with 7 bases that match TRBD1. V gave up 4 bases and J gave up 2 bases; unmatched junction bases: 5. The CDR3 runs 14 residues. In germline, CDR1 is SGHNT, CDR2 YYREEE (reference sequence).

CDR3 in amino acids: CASSPNSGRADTQYF. The CDR3 nucleotides read TGTGCCAGCAGCCCCAATAGCGGGAGGGCAGATACGCAGTATTTT. The chain recombines TRBV11-3 with TRBJ2-3; 11 bases agree with TRBD2. CDR3 size: 15 residues. J lost 4 bases, V lost 5 bases, and 5 bases had no gene match. From germline, CDR1 is SGHNT and CDR2 YENEEA.

V is TRBV6-5 and J is TRBJ1-4; 9 positions agree with TRBD1. V lost 4 bases and J lost 8; bases outside the gene matches: 8. This CDR3 has 15 residues. Germline CDR1 and CDR2: MNHEY and SVGAGI. CDR3 coding DNA: TGTGCCAGCAGTTTTCTACAGGGGGCGGGCGAAAAACTGTTTTTT. This encodes CASSFLQGAGEKLFF.

The rearrangement uses TRBV6-6 and TRBJ1-1; D is undetermined. CDR3 length equals 12 residues. With 5 bases removed from V and 1 base from J, the gap between germline ends came to 5 bases. Germline V gives CDR1 MNHNY, CDR2 SVGAGI (reference sequence). CDR3 nucleotide sequence: TGTGCCAGCAGTGCCGGGAACACTGAAGCTTTCTTT. Its translation: CASSAGNTEAFF.

The chain combines TRBV2 with TRBJ2-3; the D is unclear. Germline loops: CDR1 SNHLY, CDR2 FYNNEI. Trimming cost V 8 bases and J 2 bases, with 20 bases left between them. The CDR3 contains 16 residues. The CDR3 loop is CASSREAPKHTDTQYF. DNA of the CDR3: TGTGCCAGCTCTCGAGAAGCCCCCAAGCACACAGATACGCAGTATTTT.

The rearrangement uses TRBV9 and TRBJ1-2, with TRBD1 matching over 12 bases. Germline V CDR1 and CDR2: SGDLS, YYNGEE. The CDR3 sequence is 14 residues long. The V and J ends lost 7 bases and 7 bases, in that order; junction bases with no gene match: 8. The CDR3 DNA reads as TGTGCCAGCTACCCGGGGACAGGGGGCTCTGGCTACACCTTC. Translation: CASYPGTGGSGYTF.

V usage is TRBV28 and J usage is TRBJ1-5, with 8 bases lining up with TRBD1. This CDR3 is 17 amino acids long. With 0 bases clipped from V and 5 bases from J, the junction kept 9 bases outside the gene matches. CDR1 and CDR2 (germline): MDHEN, SYDVKM. CDR3 protein: CASSLWNMGQDDQPQHF. The CDR3 DNA is TGTGCCAGCAGTTTATGGAACATGGGACAGGATGATCAGCCCCAGCATTTT.

The gene calls are TRBV5-1 and TRBJ1-4; TRBD1 is a possible D gene (6 bases). With 4 bases removed from V and 3 bases from J, the gap between germline ends came to 10 bases. The CDR3 sequence is 14 residues long. In germline, CDR1 is SGHRS, CDR2 YFSETQ. The DNA of the CDR3 is TGCGCCAGCAGCATCGGACAGTCTAATGAAAAACTGTTTTTT. This codes for CASSIGQSNEKLFF. The entire variable domain, with the rest obtained from reference TRBV5-1 and TRBJ1-4, is as follows: KAGVTQTPRYLIKTRGQQVTLSCSPISGHRSVSWYQQTPGQGLQFLFEYFSETQRNKGNFPGRFSGRQFSNSRSEMNVSTLELGDSALYLCASSIGQSNEKLFFGSGTQLSVL.

The V and J genes are TRBV3-1 (or the pseudogene TRBV3-2) and TRBJ2-2, with TRBD1 identical over 8 bases. CDR1 is LGHDT and CDR2 is YNNKEL in the germline V gene (reference sequence). The V gene end was trimmed by 1 base and the J gene end by 7 bases; junction bases not matched to a gene: 2. There are 14 residues in the CDR3. CDR3 loop: CASSQVRGHGELFF. The DNA for the CDR3 is TGTGCCAGCAGCCAAGTCAGGGGGCACGGGGAGCTGTTTTTT.

This sequence joins TRBV29-1 and TRBJ2-7; 11 positions match TRBD2. The germline V gene has CDR1 SQVTM and CDR2 ANQGSEA. The CDR3 has 13 amino acids. V lost 2 bases, J lost 5 bases, and 2 bases stayed unmatched. CDR3 region: CSVELLAGDEQYF. DNA of the CDR3: TGCAGCGTTGAATTACTAGCGGGGGACGAGCAGTACTTC.

The chain couples TRBV7-9 to TRBJ2-3; a possible D gene is TRBD1 (5 bases). CDR1 is SEHNR, CDR2 FQNEAQ, per germline (reference sequence). V was trimmed by 4 bases and J by 5 bases, leaving 16 bases between them. This CDR3 region has 15 residues. The CDR3 nucleotides read TGTGCCAGCAGCTCCCAGGGTAGACCCGGAGATACGCAGTATTTT. Protein sequence: CASSSQGRPGDTQYF.

The V call is TRBV3-1 (or the pseudogene TRBV3-2), the J call TRBJ2-3, with D maybe TRBD2 (6 bases). The CDR3 runs to 14 residues. Trimming took off 3 bases at V and 6 bases at J, with 13 bases between the two ends. Germline CDR1 LGHDT, CDR2 YNNKEL (reference sequence). The CDR3 DNA sequence: TGTGCCAGCAGCCATGCTAGCGTCCCGGATACGCAGTATTTT. It yields the protein CASSHASVPDTQYF.

The rearrangement joins TRBV14 to TRBJ1-2, with D perhaps matching TRBD1 (5 bases). V gave up 0 bases and J gave up 6 bases, with 8 bases separating them. Looked up from germline, CDR1 is SGHDN and CDR2 is FVKESK. The CDR3 length is 13 residues. For the CDR3, the DNA is TGTGCCAGCAGCCAAGAGGCAGGGAATGGCTACACCTTC. The encoded protein is CASSQEAGNGYTF.

The chain links TRBV2 to TRBJ1-6; D possibly corresponds to TRBD1 (5 bases). V was cut by 8 bases and J by 0 bases, with 11 bases left in between. The CDR3 covers 15 residues. CDR1 and CDR2 (germline): SNHLY, FYNNEI. Here the CDR3 DNA reads TGTGCCAGCTCACAGACAGACTCCTATAATTCACCCCTCCACTTT. As protein: CASSQTDSYNSPLHF.

This chain connects TRBV7-3 to TRBJ2-3; D is ambiguous. The CDR3 length is 14 residues. The V end was cut by 4 bases, the J end by 0 bases, with 8 bases between. CDR1 is SGHTA, CDR2 FQGTGA, per germline. In DNA, the CDR3 is TGTGCCAGCAGCTCTTCTCCTAGCACAGATACGCAGTATTTT. Translation: CASSSSPSTDTQYF.

The rearrangement uses TRBV10-2 and TRBJ1-5; tentatively, D is TRBD1 (5 bases). There are 13 residues in the CDR3. CDR1 and CDR2 from the germline V gene are WSHSY and SAAADI. V lost 6 bases, J lost 4 bases, and 10 bases lay in between. The CDR3 coding sequence is TGCGCCAGCAGGTCCGGGGGAAATCAGCCCCAGCATTTT. As protein: CASRSGGNQPQHF.